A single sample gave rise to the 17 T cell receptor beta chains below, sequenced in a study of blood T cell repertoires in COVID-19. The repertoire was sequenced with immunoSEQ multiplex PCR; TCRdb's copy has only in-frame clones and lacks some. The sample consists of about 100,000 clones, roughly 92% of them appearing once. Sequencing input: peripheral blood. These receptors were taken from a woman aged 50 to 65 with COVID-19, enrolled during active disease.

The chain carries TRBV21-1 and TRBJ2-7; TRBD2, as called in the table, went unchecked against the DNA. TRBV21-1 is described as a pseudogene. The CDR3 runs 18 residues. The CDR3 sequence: CASSNPRGPANFSYEQYV. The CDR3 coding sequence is TGTGCCAGCAGCAATCCGCGGGGACCGGCGAATTTTTCCTACGAGCAGTACGTC.

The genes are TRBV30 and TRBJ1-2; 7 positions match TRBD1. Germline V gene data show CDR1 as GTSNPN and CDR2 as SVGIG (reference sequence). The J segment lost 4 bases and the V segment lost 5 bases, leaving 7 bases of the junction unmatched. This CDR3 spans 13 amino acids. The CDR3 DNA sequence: TGTGCCTGGCAGCCGGACAGGAGCTATGGCTACACCTTC. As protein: CAWQPDRSYGYTF.

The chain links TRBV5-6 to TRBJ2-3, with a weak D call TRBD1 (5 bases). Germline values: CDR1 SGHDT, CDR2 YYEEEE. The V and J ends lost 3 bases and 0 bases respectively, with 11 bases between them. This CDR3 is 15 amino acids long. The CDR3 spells CASSYQGWSTDTQYF. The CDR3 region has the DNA TGTGCCAGCAGCTATCAGGGTTGGAGCACAGATACGCAGTATTTT.

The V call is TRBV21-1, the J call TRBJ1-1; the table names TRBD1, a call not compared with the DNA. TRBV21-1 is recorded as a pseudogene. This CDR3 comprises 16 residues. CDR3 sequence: CASSIFQGAVNTEAFF. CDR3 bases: TGTGCCAGCAGCATTTTCCAGGGGGCGGTGAACACTGAAGCTTTCTTT.

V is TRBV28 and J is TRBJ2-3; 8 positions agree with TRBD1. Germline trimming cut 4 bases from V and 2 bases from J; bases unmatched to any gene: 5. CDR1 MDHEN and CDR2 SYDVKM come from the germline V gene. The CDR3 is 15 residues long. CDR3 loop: CASSSDRVYTDTQYF. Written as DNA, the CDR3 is TGTGCCAGCAGTTCGGACAGGGTGTACACAGATACGCAGTATTTT.

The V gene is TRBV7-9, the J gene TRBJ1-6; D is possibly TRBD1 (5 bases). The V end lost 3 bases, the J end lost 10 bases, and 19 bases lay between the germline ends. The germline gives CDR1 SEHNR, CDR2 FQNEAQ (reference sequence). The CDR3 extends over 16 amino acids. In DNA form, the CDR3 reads TGTGCCAGCAGCTTTTTCCGTGGCCAGGGTAACTCACCCCTCCACTTT. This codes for CASSFFRGQGNSPLHF. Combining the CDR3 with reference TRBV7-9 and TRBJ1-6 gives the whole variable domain DTGVSQNPRHKITKRGQNVTFRCDPISEHNRLYWYRQTLGQGPEFLTYFQNEAQLEKSRLLSDRFSAERPKGSFSTLEIQRTEQGDSAMYLCASSFFRGQGNSPLHFGNGTRLTVT.

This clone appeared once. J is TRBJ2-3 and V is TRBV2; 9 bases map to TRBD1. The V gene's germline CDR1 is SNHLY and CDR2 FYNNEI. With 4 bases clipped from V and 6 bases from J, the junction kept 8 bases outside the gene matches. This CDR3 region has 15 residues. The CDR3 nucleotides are TGTGCCAGCAGTGGGGAGAGGACAGGGGCTGATACGCAGTATTTT. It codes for CASSGERTGADTQYF.

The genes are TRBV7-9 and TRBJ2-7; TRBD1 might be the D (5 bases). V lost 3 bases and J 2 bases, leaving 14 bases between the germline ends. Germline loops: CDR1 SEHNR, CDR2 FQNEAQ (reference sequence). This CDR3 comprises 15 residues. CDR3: CASSFSDSGAYEQYF. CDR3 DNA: TGTGCCAGCAGCTTCTCAGACAGTGGTGCCTACGAGCAGTACTTC.

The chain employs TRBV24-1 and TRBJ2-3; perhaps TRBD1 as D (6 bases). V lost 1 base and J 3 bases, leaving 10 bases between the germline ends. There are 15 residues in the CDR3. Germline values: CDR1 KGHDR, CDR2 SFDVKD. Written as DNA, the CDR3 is TGTGCCACCAGTGATTTTGGGCAGGGGACAGATACGCAGTATTTT. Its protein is CATSDFGQGTDTQYF.

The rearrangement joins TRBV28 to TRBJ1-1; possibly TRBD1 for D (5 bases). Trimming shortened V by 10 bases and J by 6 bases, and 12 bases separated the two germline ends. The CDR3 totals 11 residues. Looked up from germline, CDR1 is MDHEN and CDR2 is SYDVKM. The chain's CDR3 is CATLLGAEAFF. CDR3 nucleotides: TGTGCCACCCTCCTAGGGGCTGAAGCTTTCTTT.

CDR3 coding DNA: TGTGCCAGCAGCTTTTATAGCGGGGGGATGTACGAGCAGTACTTC. Protein sequence: CASSFYSGGMYEQYF. The chain uses TRBV11-1 and TRBJ2-7; 10 bases are shared with TRBD2. This CDR3 has 15 residues. Germline V gene lookup returns CDR1 SGHAT and CDR2 FQDESV (reference sequence). After removal of 3 bases from V and 4 bases from J, the junction contained 6 bases not matched to a gene.

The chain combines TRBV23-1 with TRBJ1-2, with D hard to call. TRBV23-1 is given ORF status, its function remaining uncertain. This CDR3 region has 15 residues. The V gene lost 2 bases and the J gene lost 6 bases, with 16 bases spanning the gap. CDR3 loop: CASSQTEEAGDGYTF. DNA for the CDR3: TGCGCCAGCAGTCAAACGGAGGAGGCCGGGGATGGCTACACCTTC.

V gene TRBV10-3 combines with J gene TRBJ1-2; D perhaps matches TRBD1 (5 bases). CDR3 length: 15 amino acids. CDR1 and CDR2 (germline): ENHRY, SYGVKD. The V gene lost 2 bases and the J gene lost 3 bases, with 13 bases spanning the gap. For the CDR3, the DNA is TGTGCCATCAGTGAGGGGGGGAATTCCTACTATGGCTACACCTTC. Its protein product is CAISEGGNSYYGYTF.

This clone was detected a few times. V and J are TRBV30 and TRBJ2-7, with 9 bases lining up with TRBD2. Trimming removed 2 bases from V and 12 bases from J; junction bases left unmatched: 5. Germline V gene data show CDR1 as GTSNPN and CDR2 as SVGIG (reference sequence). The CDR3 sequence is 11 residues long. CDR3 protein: CAWSSGGMLYV. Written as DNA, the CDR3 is TGTGCCTGGAGTAGCGGGGGGATGTTGTACGTC.

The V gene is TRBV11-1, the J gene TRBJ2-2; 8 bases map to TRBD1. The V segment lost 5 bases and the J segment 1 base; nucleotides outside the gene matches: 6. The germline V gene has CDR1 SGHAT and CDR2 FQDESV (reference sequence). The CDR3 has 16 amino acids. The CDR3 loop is CASSQRTGLNTGELFF. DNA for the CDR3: TGTGCCAGCAGCCAGAGGACAGGGCTGAACACCGGGGAGCTGTTTTTT.

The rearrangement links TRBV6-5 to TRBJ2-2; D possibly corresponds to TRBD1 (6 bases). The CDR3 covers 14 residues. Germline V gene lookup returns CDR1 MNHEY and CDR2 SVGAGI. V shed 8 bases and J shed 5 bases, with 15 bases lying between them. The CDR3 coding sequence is TGTGCCAGCTCGAGGGGGATAGGGACCGGGGAGCTGTTTTTT. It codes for CASSRGIGTGELFF.

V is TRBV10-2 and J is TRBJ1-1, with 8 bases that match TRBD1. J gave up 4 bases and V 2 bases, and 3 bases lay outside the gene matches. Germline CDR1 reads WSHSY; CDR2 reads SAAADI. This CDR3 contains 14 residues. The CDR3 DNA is TGCGCCAGCAGTGAGACAGGGGGGGGCACTGAAGCTTTCTTT. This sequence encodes CASSETGGGTEAFF.